A selection of T cell receptor beta chains follows, all from one sample in a study of cytomegalovirus exposure and HLA in healthy donors. Some clones are missing from TCRdb's copy, which holds only in-frame ones; the method was immunoSEQ multiplex PCR. The table has approximately 120,000 clones, roughly 75% seen once. Sequencing input: PBMCs. The receptors were gathered from a female donor in good health and CMV-seronegative. CDR3s leave out the opening cysteine and the closing phenylalanine or tryptophan. Clone size is not always given. Where it is, it says once, few, many or a class for expanded clones.

clone_size	v_call	j_call	cdr3_aa
.	TRBV7-8	TRBJ1-4	ASSPRQGTVGNEKLF
few	TRBV6-6	TRBJ1-1	ASSYSGQYTEAF
.	TRBV28	TRBJ2-5	ASTPSGSWETQY
once	TRBV10-3	TRBJ2-7	AIRGTSGKYEQY
.	TRBV15	TRBJ1-5	ATSKPTGVAQPQH
.	TRBV6-1	TRBJ1-2	ASARQEPNYGYT
.	TRBV30	TRBJ1-3	AWSARDTYSGNTIY
.	TRBV5-1	TRBJ2-1	ASSWDYSYGQF
.	TRBV18	TRBJ1-4	ASSLTGAGGEKLF
.	TRBV19	TRBJ1-3	ASSPGSSSGNTIY
.	TRBV7-2	TRBJ2-1	ASSSIGNSEQF
.	TRBV4-2	TRBJ2-7	ASSQGGDPYEQY
.	TRBV2	TRBJ1-6	ASRRTGGRSPLH
.	TRBV7-8	TRBJ2-5	ASSRGEGIETQY
.	TRBV7-9	TRBJ2-3	ASIPPGLAFKDTQY
.	TRBV27	TRBJ1-5	ASSLSRTGNQPQH
.	TRBV10-1	TRBJ1-1	ASSLTGLSEAF
.	TRBV5-1	TRBJ2-4	ASSLVAGAKNIQY
.	TRBV7-2	TRBJ1-2	ASSFLRRGDGYT
.	TRBV28	TRBJ1-1	ASSSLPEGIAEAF
.	TRBV5-4	TRBJ2-1	ASSLAASGGVINEQF
once	TRBV7-3	TRBJ2-1	ASSPLRGAIYNEQF
.	TRBV7-8	TRBJ2-7	ASSLGGRGVYEQY
.	TRBV6-5	TRBJ2-7	ASSPRTGVVLEQY
.	TRBV30	TRBJ2-1	AWMGGQGTYNEQF
few	TRBV7-2	TRBJ2-7	ASSLGQGTYEQY
.	TRBV7-2	TRBJ2-1	ATKGGGPYNEQF
.	TRBV27	TRBJ2-1	ASRTSGSINEQF
.	TRBV9	TRBJ2-2	ASSGAGGTNTGELF
.	TRBV30	TRBJ2-2	AWSYAGELF
.	TRBV7-8	TRBJ2-5	ASSLGLAGGLGETQY
.	TRBV7-2	TRBJ1-2	ASSLGQGNYGYT
.	TRBV5-8	TRBJ2-2	ASSGTRAGELF
.	TRBV5-1	TRBJ2-3	ASSLPQRGTDTQY
few	TRBV19	TRBJ2-1	ASPSGSSYNEQF
.	TRBV5-4	TRBJ1-6	ASSLDRDNSPLH
.	TRBV18	TRBJ1-5	ASSPAGKDQPQH
.	TRBV6-5	TRBJ1-4	ASSGTGATNEKLF
.	TRBV4-1	TRBJ2-1	ASSPPSGGDNEQF
.	TRBV27	TRBJ1-3	ASRPPGVGSTIY
.	TRBV4-1	.	ASSQVPRSYEQY
.	TRBV29-1	TRBJ2-7	SVSGTVPYEQY
.	TRBV11-2	TRBJ1-2	ASSPSTGGRSYGYT